These 16 T cell receptor beta chains were all obtained from the same sample, sequenced in a study of cytomegalovirus exposure and HLA in healthy donors. Researchers ran the PCR with 60 Vbeta and 13 Jbeta primers. The table came from immunoSEQ multiplex PCR; TCRdb's copy has only in-frame clones and leaves some out. The table records 99,000 or so clones, about three quarters of them present only once. Sequencing input: PBMCs. These receptors all come from a woman between 40 and 55 years old in good health and CMV-seropositive.

In this sample, this clone turned up once. The V gene is TRBV6-5, the J gene TRBJ2-7; no reliable D call. The V end was cut by 0 bases, the J end by 6 bases, with 9 bases between. CDR3 size: 13 residues. Germline V gives CDR1 MNHEY, CDR2 SVGAGI. The CDR3 sequence is CASSYSEVGEQYF. CDR3 DNA sequence: TGTGCCAGCAGTTACTCAGAGGTGGGCGAGCAGTACTTC.

The chain couples TRBV5-5 to TRBJ2-5; tentatively, D is TRBD1 (6 bases). V was clipped by 4 bases and J by 5 bases, with 15 bases between them. The germline gives CDR1 SGHKS, CDR2 YYEKEE (reference sequence). The CDR3 runs 14 residues. Here the CDR3 reads CASSLLTGSETQYF. In nucleotides, the CDR3 is TGTGCCAGCAGCCTACTAACAGGGAGTGAGACCCAGTACTTC.

V is TRBV19 and J is TRBJ1-2; 9 nucleotides align to TRBD1. CDR1 and CDR2 from the germline V gene are LNHDA and SQIVND (reference sequence). Losses at the gene ends were 3 bases for V and 4 bases for J; bases not matched to a gene: 6. The CDR3 is made up of 15 amino acids. In DNA, the CDR3 is TGTGCCAGTAGTATTCCACAGGGGGCTGTCTATGGCTACACCTTC. This translates into CASSIPQGAVYGYTF.

The CDR3 DNA reads as TGTGCTAGTGGTCGGGGACTAGCGGGAGCAGATACGCAGTATTTT. Translation: CASGRGLAGADTQYF. V and J are TRBV12-5 and TRBJ2-3; 14 bases map to TRBD2. After removal of 5 bases from V and 4 bases from J, the junction contained 2 bases not matched to a gene. CDR1 and CDR2 (germline): LGHNT, FRNRAP. The CDR3 sequence is 15 residues long.

The V call is TRBV28, the J call TRBJ2-3; D call uncertain. CDR1 is MDHEN, CDR2 SYDVKM, per germline. V lost 4 bases to trimming and J lost 2 bases, with 7 bases between them. This CDR3 comprises 13 residues. The CDR3 sequence: CASSSRLTDTQYF. The DNA of the CDR3 is TGTGCCAGCAGTTCCAGACTCACAGATACGCAGTATTTT. The whole variable domain, filled in from reference TRBV28 and TRBJ2-3, reads DVKVTQSSRYLVKRTGEKVFLECVQDMDHENMFWYRQDPGLGLRLIYFSYDVKMKEKGDIPEGYSVSREKKERFSLILESASTNQTSMYLCASSSRLTDTQYFGPGTRLTVL.

Only one count was recorded for this clone. This chain connects TRBV28 to TRBJ2-5; D is undetermined. Germline V gene lookup returns CDR1 MDHEN and CDR2 SYDVKM. Trimming pared 2 bases from V and 1 base from J, leaving 8 bases between. The CDR3 spans 14 residues. As DNA, the CDR3 is TGTGCCAGCAGTTTAATGGGCTTCCAAGAGACCCAGTACTTC. Translation: CASSLMGFQETQYF.

The chain links TRBV5-4 to TRBJ1-2; D unresolved. Germline V lookup: CDR1 SGHNT, CDR2 YYREEE (reference sequence). Trimming removed 1 base from V and 4 bases from J, with 11 bases in between. The CDR3 extends over 14 amino acids. CDR3 residues: CASSLLVEIYGYTF. The CDR3 DNA is TGTGCCAGCAGCTTGTTGGTTGAGATCTATGGCTACACCTTC.

This chain links TRBV19 with TRBJ2-7, with 9 bases aligning to TRBD1. The CDR3 is 15 residues long. Germline V gene data show CDR1 as LNHDA and CDR2 as SQIVND (reference sequence). V shed 4 bases, J shed 1 base, and the junction held 5 bases outside the gene matches. In nucleotides, the CDR3 is TGTGCCAGTAGTACCTGGACAGGGGTGTCCTACGAGCAGTACTTC. It is translated as CASSTWTGVSYEQYF.

The chain couples TRBV5-6 to TRBJ2-1; possible D gene TRBD1, 5 bases. The CDR3 contains 14 residues. Germline CDR1 reads SGHDT; CDR2 reads YYEEEE. V lost 4 bases to trimming and J lost 2 bases, with 10 bases between them. The CDR3 spells CASSPGSPYNEQFF. CDR3 DNA: TGTGCCAGCAGCCCAGGGTCGCCCTACAATGAGCAGTTCTTC.

The rearrangement joins TRBV4-3 to TRBJ2-3, with 9 bases matching TRBD2. J gave up 1 base and V 4 bases, and 6 bases lay outside the gene matches. CDR1 is LGHNA and CDR2 is YSLEER in the germline V gene. This CDR3 contains 16 residues. Written as DNA, the CDR3 is TGCGCCAGCAGCCCTAACCCTAGCGGGGGCACAGATACGCAGTATTTT. This encodes CASSPNPSGGTDTQYF.

The rearrangement uses TRBV13 and TRBJ2-7; 14 bases line up with TRBD2. After removal of 5 bases from V and 2 bases from J, the junction contained 2 bases not matched to a gene. CDR1 and CDR2 from the germline V gene are PRHDT and FYEKMQ (reference sequence). This CDR3 is built from 15 residues. CDR3 DNA: TGTGCCAGCAGCATGGGACTAGCGGGAGCCTACGAGCAGTACTTC. Amino acids: CASSMGLAGAYEQYF.

In DNA, the CDR3 is TGTGCCAGCAGGCCGAGTGTGATTGAGTATAATTCACCCCTCCACTTT. Its translation: CASRPSVIEYNSPLHF. The chain links TRBV28 to TRBJ1-6; D remains ambiguous. V lost 6 bases, J lost 4 bases, and 16 bases lay in between. Germline-derived CDR1 and CDR2 are MDHEN and SYDVKM. The CDR3 sequence is 16 residues long.

CDR3 DNA sequence: TGCGCCAGCAGCTTGGACAGGGGAGTCACCGGGGAGCTGTTTTTT. The encoded protein is CASSLDRGVTGELFF. The gene calls are TRBV5-1 and TRBJ2-2; 7 bases match TRBD1. The J segment lost 4 bases and the V segment lost 0 bases, leaving 3 bases of the junction unmatched. CDR1 SGHRS and CDR2 YFSETQ come from the germline V gene. The CDR3 consists of 15 residues.

The rearrangement links TRBV7-2 to TRBJ1-6, with D perhaps matching TRBD1 (5 bases). Trimming removed 1 base from V and 7 bases from J, with 11 bases in between. The CDR3 spans 15 residues. Germline V gene lookup returns CDR1 SGHTA and CDR2 FQGNSA. The CDR3 coding sequence is TGTGCCAGCAGCTTAGGCAGGGTGTGGAATTCACCCCTCCACTTT. Translated: CASSLGRVWNSPLHF.

The chain employs TRBV19 and TRBJ2-3; TRBD1 agrees at 8 bases. V was clipped by 4 bases and J by 1 base; unmatched bases: 4. Germline CDR1 reads LNHDA; CDR2 reads SQIVND (reference sequence). The CDR3 length is 15 residues. CDR3 in DNA: TGTGCCAGTAGTACGACAGGGGCTCGCACAGATACGCAGTATTTT. Translated: CASSTTGARTDTQYF.

This clone has a handful of counts. This chain uses TRBV27 with TRBJ2-5; 12 nucleotides align to TRBD2. This CDR3 has 15 amino acids. V lost 7 bases to trimming and J lost 5 bases; unmatched junction nucleotides: 8. Germline V lookup: CDR1 MNHEY, CDR2 SMNVEV (reference sequence). CDR3 DNA: TGTGCCAGCAAATTCCAGCTAGCGGGAGGGGAGACCCAGTACTTC. It yields the protein CASKFQLAGGETQYF.